This entry lists 18 T cell receptor beta chains sequenced from one sample in a study of T cell repertoires in cytomegalovirus infection. TCRdb itself ran the reads through MiXCR, one entry per CDR3 protein. The sample lists nearly 700,000 distinct CDR3 sequences, about 30% occurring once. Their antigens remain unidentified. The specimen was cultured PBMCs, collected from culture after CMV antigen stimulation. The receptors shown here come from a human donor in good health (CMV status not recorded). Some clones in this sample may be carry-over from other donors' samples.

J is TRBJ2-7 and V is TRBV6-6; D may be TRBD1 (5 bases). Germline CDR1 MNHNY, CDR2 SVGAGI (reference sequence). This CDR3 has 13 amino acids. Trimming cost V 2 bases and J 2 bases, with 7 bases left between them. The CDR3 region is CASSYGATYEQYF. The CDR3 region has the DNA TGTGCCAGCAGTTACGGGGCTACCTACGAGCAGTACTTC.

This clonotype was picked up one time. The gene calls are TRBV11-2 and TRBJ2-3; D is possibly TRBD1 or TRBD2 (5 bases each). Trimming removed 10 bases at V and 4 bases at J, with 15 bases between. This CDR3 has 13 residues. Germline values: CDR1 SGHAT, CDR2 FQNNGV. The CDR3 here is CAIEARGADTQYF. In DNA, the CDR3 is TGTGCCATCGAGGCTAGGGGAGCAGATACGCAGTATTTT.

V and J are TRBV20-1 and TRBJ2-7; 9 bases line up with TRBD2. The germline V gene has CDR1 DFQATT and CDR2 SNEGSKA (reference sequence). This CDR3 has 12 residues. CDR3 sequence: CRAVAGVGEQYF. For the CDR3, the DNA is TGCAGAGCCGTAGCGGGAGTCGGCGAGCAGTACTTC.

Only a few counts were recorded for this clonotype. The V call is TRBV7-2, the J call TRBJ2-4; TRBD1 matches 10 bases. Per the germline V gene, CDR1 is SGHTA and CDR2 is FQGNSA. Trimming cost V 5 bases and J 8 bases; bases outside gene matches: 6. The CDR3 loop spans 14 amino acids. The CDR3 region is CASSQRTGGDIQYF. The CDR3 DNA reads as TGTGCCAGCAGCCAGCGGACAGGGGGGGACATTCAGTACTTC.

The sample holds many counts of this clonotype. This chain uses TRBV24-1 with TRBJ2-3; D is unclear. Germline V CDR1 and CDR2: KGHDR, SFDVKD. V gave up 2 bases and J gave up 7 bases, with 12 bases separating them. This CDR3 spans 14 amino acids. The CDR3 sequence: CATSDSARDYTQYF. CDR3 bases: TGTGCCACCAGTGATTCAGCCAGAGACTATACGCAGTATTTT.

This rearrangement joins TRBV6-1 to TRBJ2-1, with 7 bases identical to TRBD2. The trim removed 6 bases at V and 14 bases at J, leaving 13 bases unmatched. Germline CDR1 and CDR2: MNHNS and SASEGT. The CDR3 extends over 13 amino acids. CDR3 in DNA: TGTGCCAGCAGCGAGGGAAGCGGGACCAAGGAGTTCTTC. It specifies CASSEGSGTKEFF.

The V gene is TRBV5-1, the J gene TRBJ1-1; D call uncertain. Germline V lookup: CDR1 SGHRS, CDR2 YFSETQ. V was cut by 7 bases and J by 1 base, with 14 bases left in between. The CDR3 extends over 14 amino acids. The CDR3 region has the DNA TGCGCCAGCCGCGTGGCACAGACGAACACTGAAGCTTTCTTT. This codes for CASRVAQTNTEAFF.

Note on this clonotype: At one boundary the junction diverges from the germline segment, which might be a read error. The rearrangement joins TRBV11-2 to TRBJ1-2, with D possibly TRBD1 on 6 matching bases. The CDR3 is 14 residues long. Germline values: CDR1 SGHAT, CDR2 FQNNGV. The CDR3 sequence: CASSLGGHAPSLIF. As DNA, the CDR3 is TGTGCCAGCAGCCTAGGGGGACACGCCCCATCCCTCATTTTC.

The chain joins TRBV6-6 to TRBJ2-7; 15 nucleotides agree with TRBD2. J lost 6 bases, V lost 2 bases, and 2 bases had no gene match. Germline loops: CDR1 MNHNY, CDR2 SVGAGI (reference sequence). The CDR3 totals 15 residues. The CDR3 region has the DNA TGTGCCAGCAGTTACCCGGGACTAGCGGGAGGCGAGCAGTACTTC. It translates to CASSYPGLAGGEQYF.

The chain joins TRBV6-6 to TRBJ1-2; no firm D call. This CDR3 comprises 11 residues. In germline, CDR1 is MNHNY, CDR2 SVGAGI (reference sequence). Deletions cut 6 bases from V and 5 bases from J, with 7 bases between. The CDR3 bases are TGTGCCAGCAGCGGACTTTATGGCTACACCTTC. Translated, it gives CASSGLYGYTF.

V gene TRBV27 combines with J gene TRBJ1-1; no clear D. The CDR3 loop spans 13 amino acids. Germline V gene sequence: CDR1 MNHEY, CDR2 SMNVEV (reference sequence). The germline V and J ends were trimmed by 1 base and 5 bases, with 8 bases remaining between them. CDR3 loop: CASSLWQSTEAFF. Here the CDR3 DNA reads TGTGCCAGCAGTTTATGGCAGTCAACTGAAGCTTTCTTT.

V and J are TRBV5-4 and TRBJ2-1, with 11 bases identical to TRBD2. Per the germline V gene, CDR1 is SGHNT and CDR2 is YYREEE (reference sequence). The J segment lost 7 bases and the V segment lost 4 bases, leaving 10 bases of the junction unmatched. The CDR3 is made up of 16 amino acids. CDR3 loop: CASSPVVAGGRNEQFF. The CDR3 DNA follows: TGTGCCAGCAGCCCTGTAGTAGCGGGGGGGCGTAATGAGCAGTTCTTC.

This chain links TRBV28 with TRBJ2-5, with D perhaps matching TRBD1 (5 bases). The CDR3 has 15 amino acids. Per germline, CDR1 MDHEN and CDR2 SYDVKM. Trimming stripped 5 bases from V and 4 bases from J, with 17 bases between. CDR3 sequence (DNA): TGTGCCAGCAGTCCAGGGCTCGCAGCTGGAGAGACCCAGTACTTC. Its translation is CASSPGLAAGETQYF. The full variable domain, completed using reference TRBV28 and TRBJ2-5, is DVKVTQSSRYLVKRTGEKVFLECVQDMDHENMFWYRQDPGLGLRLIYFSYDVKMKEKGDIPEGYSVSREKKERFSLILESASTNQTSMYLCASSPGLAAGETQYFGPGTRLLVL.

In its sample, this clonotype was seen a few times. The chain employs TRBV27 and TRBJ2-1, with TRBD2 identical over 11 bases. The CDR3 sequence is 18 residues long. Trimming at V came to 4 bases and at J to 7 bases, leaving 15 bases not matched to a gene. CDR1 is MNHEY and CDR2 is SMNVEV in the germline V gene (reference sequence). The CDR3 loop is CASSSVQPVAGGRNEQFF. The CDR3 DNA reads as TGTGCCAGCAGTTCGGTACAACCTGTAGCGGGGGGGAGGAATGAGCAGTTCTTC.

The chain combines TRBV27 with TRBJ2-5; 8 bases are a match to TRBD1. The CDR3 runs to 16 residues. V shed 5 bases and J 1 base; nucleotides not matched to a gene: 9. Germline CDR1 is MNHEY and CDR2 is SMNVEV (reference sequence). CDR3 protein: CASSLGQGSFQETQYF. Here the CDR3 DNA reads TGTGCCAGCAGTCTCGGACAGGGAAGCTTCCAAGAGACCCAGTACTTC.

The genes are TRBV7-6 and TRBJ1-1; perhaps TRBD1 as D (5 bases). CDR1 is SGHVS, CDR2 FNYEAQ, per germline. This CDR3 is 14 amino acids long. Trimming left V 8 bases short and J 2 bases short, with 15 bases between. CDR3 sequence reads: CASGRGGHNTEAFF. The DNA for the CDR3 is TGTGCCAGCGGGCGGGGGGGTCATAACACTGAAGCTTTCTTT.

The rearrangement joins TRBV12-3 or TRBV12-4 to TRBJ2-4, with D unresolved. V lost 3 bases and J lost 7, with 13 bases in between. This CDR3 contains 14 residues. This CDR3 reads CASSFGPGSNIQYF. The CDR3 coding sequence is TGTGCCAGCAGTTTTGGGCCTGGTTCGAACATTCAGTACTTC.

This clonotype appeared many times. V and J are TRBV7-2 and TRBJ1-1, with 7 bases aligning to TRBD1. This CDR3 region has 14 residues. The V segment lost 5 bases and the J segment 3 bases; nucleotides outside the gene matches: 6. CDR1 SGHTA and CDR2 FQGNSA come from the germline V gene. The CDR3 sequence: CASSGRQGDTEAFF. The CDR3 DNA sequence: TGTGCCAGCAGCGGCCGACAGGGCGACACTGAAGCTTTCTTT.